Sequencing of this T cell receptor beta chain was carried out in a study of OX40 agonist ivuxolimab in advanced cancers. In the study overall: Patients received the agonistic anti-OX40 (CD134) antibody ivuxolimab. Patients in the trial were receiving intravenous ivuxolimab every 2 weeks, at doses of 0.01 to 10 mg/kg.

The CDR3 consists of 20 residues. Trimming removed 0 bases at V and 4 bases at J, with 26 bases between. Germline CDR1 reads MGHRA; CDR2 reads YSYEKL. Concerning this clone itself: Its antigen remains unidentified.

The study, taken as a whole, reports: Relative to CD4+ cells, CD8+ T cells on average had more expanded clones. In a subset of nonresponders, normalized T-cell clonal expansion was also low.

Measured with immunoSEQ multiplex PCR; TCRdb has only the in-frame clones, and not every one. The sample consists of tens of thousands of clones, 70% to 90% of them appearing once. The sample was CD4+ or CD8+ T cells sorted from blood, taken in a trial of the OX40 agonist ivuxolimab. This TCR came from an adult with an advanced solid tumor such as melanoma, head and neck, liver or kidney cancer. The chain combines TRBV4-1 with TRBJ2-3, with D perhaps assigned TRBD1 or TRBD2 (6 bases each). CDR3 nucleotide sequence: TGCGCCAGCAGCCAAGACCGGGGGCGAGGGAGTCGGGATTCCGCAGATACGCAGTATTTT. Translating it yields CASSQDRGRGSRDSADTQYF.